The 16 T cell receptor beta chains listed next were all sequenced from one sample in a study of OX40 agonist ivuxolimab in advanced cancers. Generated by immunoSEQ multiplex PCR, the TCRdb table keeps only in-frame clones and is missing some. The repertoire has tens of thousands of clones, around 90% of them found once; the top ten carry approximately 0.3%. Sample: CD4+ or CD8+ T cells sorted from blood, taken in a trial of the OX40 agonist ivuxolimab. These receptor sequences come from an adult with an advanced solid tumor such as melanoma, head and neck, liver or kidney cancer.

This chain joins TRBV6-6 and TRBJ2-1, with 11 bases fitting TRBD2. The CDR3 is 15 residues long. CDR1 and CDR2 (germline): MNHNY, SVGAGI (reference sequence). The V and J ends lost 6 bases and 7 bases, in that order; junction bases with no gene match: 8. The CDR3 region has the DNA TGTGCCAGCAGCTCGAGTAGCGGGGGGGCGAATGAGCAGTTCTTC. The encoded protein is CASSSSSGGANEQFF.

Regarding this clone: This CDR3 fails to terminate in the conserved phenylalanine or tryptophan, so it likely reflects a read error. No DNA is shown, since the ends of the CDR3 on it are uncertain; the CDR3 is the one TCRdb lists. The chain couples TRBV27 to TRBJ2-4. The CDR3 region is 9 residues in length, termini included. Germline V CDR1 and CDR2: MNHEY, SMNVEV (reference sequence). The CDR3 sequence: CASSPPARA.

This sequence joins TRBV7-9 and TRBJ1-2, with 12 bases aligning to TRBD1. Germline CDR1 SEHNR, CDR2 FQNEAQ (reference sequence). This CDR3 contains 16 residues. Unmatched junction bases numbered 5, after V lost 2 bases and J lost 4 bases. The CDR3 sequence: CASSLTGTGGPYGYTF. In DNA form, the CDR3 reads TGTGCCAGCAGCTTAACCGGGACAGGGGGCCCCTATGGCTACACCTTC.

The table lists this clone with a count of one. This chain links TRBV27 with TRBJ2-1; 10 bases are a match to TRBD2. This CDR3 spans 15 amino acids. Germline V gene lookup returns CDR1 MNHEY and CDR2 SMNVEV (reference sequence). V was pared by 2 bases and J by 9 bases, with 7 bases of the junction left unmatched. CDR3 sequence reads: CASSLRLAGTSEQFF. CDR3 in DNA: TGTGCCAGCAGTTTAAGACTAGCGGGCACGAGTGAGCAGTTCTTC.

This clone was recorded once. The chain uses TRBV7-2 and TRBJ2-5; 7 positions match TRBD2. The better agreement between TRBJ2-7 and the DNA end casts doubt on the J call. The CDR3 spans 14 residues. Per the germline V gene, CDR1 is SGHTA and CDR2 is FQGNSA. The CDR3 DNA is TGTGCCAGCAGCTTGAAGGGAGGGCCCTACGAGCAGTACTTC. This sequence encodes CASSLKGGPYEQYF.

The chain links TRBV30 to TRBJ1-4; perhaps TRBD1 as D (5 bases). CDR3 length: 16 amino acids. Germline V gives CDR1 GTSNPN, CDR2 SVGIG (reference sequence). V was trimmed by 2 bases and J by 4 bases, leaving 17 bases between them. The CDR3 loop is CAWSFPGGLGNEKLFF. The CDR3 region has the DNA TGTGCCTGGAGTTTCCCTGGGGGGTTAGGTAATGAAAAACTGTTTTTT.

The chain couples TRBV7-2 to TRBJ2-2, with D unresolved. V was cut by 1 base and J by 3 bases, with 6 bases left in between. The CDR3 length is 14 residues. Germline CDR1 reads SGHTA; CDR2 reads FQGNSA. As DNA, the CDR3 is TGTGCCAGCAGCTTAGTGGGTTACACCGGGGAGCTGTTTTTT. It is translated as CASSLVGYTGELFF. The variable domain in full, with the rest retrieved from reference TRBV7-2 and TRBJ2-2, is GAGVSQSPSNKVTEKGKDVELRCDPISGHTALYWYRQSLGQGLEFLIYFQGNSAPDKSGLPSDRFSAERTGGSVSTLTIQRTQQEDSAVYLCASSLVGYTGELFFGEGSRLTVL.

The chain uses TRBV5-6 and TRBJ1-5; maybe TRBD1 (6 bases). The CDR3 is made up of 16 amino acids. The germline V gene has CDR1 SGHDT and CDR2 YYEEEE. V dropped 6 bases and J dropped 4 bases, with 20 bases sitting between them. DNA for the CDR3: TGTGCCAGCACCTGGTGGTCGGGGGCTGATAATCAGCCCCAGCATTTT. Amino acids: CASTWWSGADNQPQHF.

This clone was observed once. The chain employs TRBV28 and TRBJ1-2, with 7 bases fitting TRBD1. V gave up 5 bases and J gave up 10 bases; unmatched junction bases: 10. The CDR3 has 13 residues. Germline V gives CDR1 MDHEN, CDR2 SYDVKM. CDR3 amino acids: CASSPPDREVYTF. CDR3 sequence (DNA): TGTGCCAGCAGTCCTCCAGACAGGGAGGTCTACACCTTC.

The genes are TRBV4-1 and TRBJ2-3, with TRBD1 matching 10 bases. Per the germline V gene, CDR1 is MGHRA and CDR2 is YSYEKL. The CDR3 sequence is 17 residues long. J was trimmed by 3 bases and V by 1 base; bases with no gene match: 7. For the CDR3, the DNA is TGCGCCAGCAGCCAAGGCCTCTCGGGACAGGGGACAGATACGCAGTATTTT. Translating it yields CASSQGLSGQGTDTQYF.

The chain employs TRBV7-2 and TRBJ1-2; D is ambiguous. The germline gives CDR1 SGHTA, CDR2 FQGNSA. CDR3 length: 14 amino acids. Trimming took off 0 bases at V and 10 bases at J, with 15 bases between the two ends. CDR3 sequence: CASSLARASMNYTF. The CDR3 DNA reads as TGTGCCAGCAGCTTAGCGAGGGCCTCTATGAACTACACCTTC. Drawing the rest from reference TRBV7-2 and TRBJ1-2, the complete variable domain is GAGVSQSPSNKVTEKGKDVELRCDPISGHTALYWYRQSLGQGLEFLIYFQGNSAPDKSGLPSDRFSAERTGGSVSTLTIQRTQQEDSAVYLCASSLARASMNYTFGSGTRLTVV.

The chain is built from TRBV28 and TRBJ1-6; 8 bases align to TRBD1. This CDR3 has 15 amino acids. V was pared by 6 bases and J by 7 bases, with 8 bases of the junction left unmatched. Germline V gene lookup returns CDR1 MDHEN and CDR2 SYDVKM. This CDR3 is CASRSSGTGNSPLHF. DNA of the CDR3: TGTGCCAGCAGGTCTTCCGGGACAGGAAATTCACCCCTCCACTTT.

The chain recombines TRBV7-2 with TRBJ2-1; TRBD2 matches 15 bases. J gave up 1 base and V 7 bases, and 11 bases lay outside the gene matches. Germline-derived CDR1 and CDR2 are SGHTA and FQGNSA. The CDR3 is 19 residues long. For the CDR3, the DNA is TGTGCCAGCACCTCATCCGGGACTAGCGGGAGGAGGTCCTACAATGAGCAGTTCTTC. It translates to CASTSSGTSGRRSYNEQFF.

The sample holds one count of this clone. The V call is TRBV27, the J call TRBJ1-5; D might be TRBD1 (6 bases). The V end lost 6 bases, the J end lost 9 bases, and 18 bases lay between the germline ends. The germline CDR1 and CDR2 sequences are MNHEY and SMNVEV (reference sequence). The CDR3 length is 14 residues. The CDR3 region has the DNA TGTGCCAGCAGCCAAACTCGGACAGATCGGCCCCAGCATTTT. It is translated as CASSQTRTDRPQHF.

This clone occurred once. This chain links TRBV5-1 with TRBJ2-6; D remains ambiguous. Germline V gene data show CDR1 as SGHRS and CDR2 as YFSETQ. Trimming took 0 bases from V and 3 from J, leaving 7 bases between them. This CDR3 spans 15 amino acids. The CDR3 region is CASSLVLVGANVLTF. Here the CDR3 DNA reads TGCGCCAGCAGCTTGGTGTTGGTTGGGGCCAACGTCCTGACTTTC. Full variable domain (remainder filled in from reference TRBV5-1 and TRBJ2-6): KAGVTQTPRYLIKTRGQQVTLSCSPISGHRSVSWYQQTPGQGLQFLFEYFSETQRNKGNFPGRFSGRQFSNSRSEMNVSTLELGDSALYLCASSLVLVGANVLTFGAGSRLTVL.

The chain uses TRBV9 and TRBJ1-4; D unclear. Germline CDR1 reads SGDLS; CDR2 reads YYNGEE. The CDR3 loop spans 14 amino acids. V shed 2 bases and J shed 1 base, with 6 bases lying between them. The CDR3 protein is CASSVRGTNEKLFF. The CDR3 bases are TGTGCCAGCAGCGTCCGAGGAACTAATGAAAAACTGTTTTTT.